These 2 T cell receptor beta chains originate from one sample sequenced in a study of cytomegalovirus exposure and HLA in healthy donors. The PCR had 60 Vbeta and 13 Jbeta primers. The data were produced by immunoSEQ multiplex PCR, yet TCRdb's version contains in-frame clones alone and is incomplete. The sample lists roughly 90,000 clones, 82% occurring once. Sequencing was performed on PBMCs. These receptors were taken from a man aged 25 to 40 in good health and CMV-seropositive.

The chain's CDR3 is CASSFEQVNQPQHF. The CDR3 nucleotides are TGTGCCAGCAGTTTTGAACAGGTCAATCAGCCCCAGCATTTT. V and J are TRBV28 and TRBJ1-5, with D perhaps TRBD1 (5 bases). V gave up 3 bases and J gave up 3 bases, with 9 bases separating them. The V gene's germline CDR1 is MDHEN and CDR2 SYDVKM. The CDR3 runs 14 residues.

CDR3 in amino acids: CASSLQGQETQYF. For the CDR3, the DNA is TGTGCCAGCAGCCTACAGGGTCAAGAGACCCAGTACTTC. The rearrangement links TRBV5-4 to TRBJ2-5; TRBD1 is a possible D gene (6 bases). Germline V lookup: CDR1 SGHNT, CDR2 YYREEE (reference sequence). The CDR3 totals 13 residues. Trimming removed 4 bases at V and 2 bases at J, with 9 bases between.